A single sample gave rise to the 11 T cell receptor beta chains below, sequenced in a study of cytomegalovirus exposure and HLA in healthy donors. Both 60 Vbeta primers and 13 Jbeta primers went into the PCR. The method was immunoSEQ multiplex PCR; TCRdb's version includes in-frame clones alone and lacks a portion of them. This sample carries 100,000 to 120,000 clones, around 77% of them seen once, and the ten largest clones take less than 6%. The sequencing input was PBMCs. These receptors all come from a woman between 25 and 40 years old in good health and CMV-seropositive.

This sequence joins TRBV7-9 and TRBJ2-7; TRBD2 agrees at 9 bases. The CDR3 runs to 14 residues. The trim removed 4 bases at V and 4 bases at J, leaving 5 bases unmatched. Germline CDR1 reads SEHNR; CDR2 reads FQNEAQ (reference sequence). Here the CDR3 reads CASSSPGLAYEQYF. Here the CDR3 DNA reads TGTGCCAGCAGCTCCCCTGGACTAGCGTACGAGCAGTACTTC.

The chain is built from TRBV5-1 and TRBJ2-2; D not certain. Germline loops: CDR1 SGHRS, CDR2 YFSETQ. Trimming removed 7 bases from V and 2 bases from J, with 9 bases in between. This CDR3 contains 13 residues. The CDR3 nucleotides are TGCGCCAGCTCAACAGATAACACCGGGGAGCTGTTTTTT. This gives the protein CASSTDNTGELFF.

The V call is TRBV29-1, the J call TRBJ2-1, with no clear D. The CDR3 is 12 residues long. Trimming shortened V by 7 bases and J by 4 bases, and 11 bases separated the two germline ends. Germline V gene lookup returns CDR1 SQVTM and CDR2 ANQGSEA. CDR3 in DNA: TGCAGCGCCTCTGAGGTGTACAATGAGCAGTTCTTC. This encodes CSASEVYNEQFF.

This chain links TRBV5-5 with TRBJ2-3; a weak D match, TRBD2 (5 bases). Trimming left V 4 bases short and J 0 bases short, with 27 bases between. The CDR3 runs to 20 residues. In germline, CDR1 is SGHKS, CDR2 YYEKEE (reference sequence). The chain's CDR3 is CASSPLTRISARTSTDTQYF. In DNA form, the CDR3 reads TGTGCCAGCAGCCCTCTTACCCGGATCTCCGCCAGGACTAGCACAGATACGCAGTATTTT.

The chain combines TRBV30 with TRBJ2-7; D uncertain. The V end lost 2 bases, the J end lost 0 bases, and 5 bases lay between the germline ends. Germline assignment: CDR1 GTSNPN and CDR2 SVGIG (reference sequence). The CDR3 length is 12 residues. This CDR3 is CAWSRSSYEQYF. CDR3 DNA sequence: TGTGCCTGGAGTCGTAGCTCCTACGAGCAGTACTTC.

This clone was found many times. This chain uses TRBV14 with TRBJ1-2; D might be TRBD1 (5 bases). Per germline, CDR1 SGHDN and CDR2 FVKESK. The CDR3 consists of 12 residues. Trimming removed 2 bases at V and 7 bases at J, with 8 bases between. The CDR3 spells CASSQMGLGYTF. In DNA form, the CDR3 reads TGTGCCAGCAGCCAAATGGGGCTTGGCTACACCTTC.

DNA for the CDR3: TGTGCCATCACACTAGCGGGGGGGCTTTTTGATGAGCAGTTCTTC. Amino acids: CAITLAGGLFDEQFF. This chain links TRBV10-3 with TRBJ2-1; 13 nucleotides align to TRBD2. V gave up 7 bases and J gave up 8 bases; unmatched junction bases: 8. The CDR3 is made up of 15 amino acids. CDR1 is ENHRY, CDR2 SYGVKD, per germline.

This clone is a singleton in its sample. Written as DNA, the CDR3 is TGTGCCAGTAGTCAAGGTAGAGGGCAGCCCCAGCATTTT. Translating it yields CASSQGRGQPQHF. V and J are TRBV19 and TRBJ1-5; D unclear. The CDR3 sequence is 13 residues long. From germline, CDR1 is LNHDA and CDR2 SQIVND (reference sequence). With 5 bases removed from V and 7 bases from J, the gap between germline ends came to 12 bases. Full variable domain (outside the CDR3, taken from reference TRBV19 and TRBJ1-5): DGGITQSPKYLFRKEGQNVTLSCEQNLNHDAMYWYRQDPGQGLRLIYYSQIVNDFQKGDIAEGYSVSREKKESFPLTVTSAQKNPTAFYLCASSQGRGQPQHFGDGTRLSIL.

On this clone itself: The sample holds other DNA sequences that translate to the same CDR3. The chain joins TRBV30 to TRBJ1-2; 7 positions agree with TRBD1. V lost 2 bases and J lost 5; bases outside the gene matches: 5. The CDR3 runs 13 residues. Germline V gene sequence: CDR1 GTSNPN, CDR2 SVGIG (reference sequence). Here the CDR3 reads CAWSRDRPYGYTF. The CDR3 DNA follows: TGTGCCTGGAGTAGGGACAGACCGTATGGCTACACCTTC.

The V gene is TRBV11-3, the J gene TRBJ2-7, with 9 positions matching TRBD1. V trimming: 6 bases; J trimming: 6 bases; junction bases outside the gene matches: 9. The CDR3 loop spans 14 amino acids. Germline CDR1 reads SGHNT; CDR2 reads YENEEA. The CDR3 protein is CASRTGGATLEQYF. CDR3 coding DNA: TGTGCCAGCAGAACAGGGGGCGCGACTCTCGAGCAGTACTTC. The variable domain in full, with the rest retrieved from reference TRBV11-3 and TRBJ2-7, is EAGVVQSPRYKIIEKKQPVAFWCNPISGHNTLYWYLQNLGQGPELLIRYENEEAVDDSQLPKDRFSAERLKGVDSTLKIQPAELGDSAVYLCASRTGGATLEQYFGPGTRLTVT.

This clone has more than one count but fewer than ten. The chain joins TRBV14 to TRBJ1-1; a possible D gene is TRBD1 (5 bases). Germline V CDR1 and CDR2: SGHDN, FVKESK. Trimming left V 3 bases short and J 4 bases short, with 9 bases between. This CDR3 has 13 residues. CDR3 region: CASSQGHLTEAFF. The CDR3 bases are TGTGCCAGCAGCCAGGGGCACCTCACTGAAGCTTTCTTT.